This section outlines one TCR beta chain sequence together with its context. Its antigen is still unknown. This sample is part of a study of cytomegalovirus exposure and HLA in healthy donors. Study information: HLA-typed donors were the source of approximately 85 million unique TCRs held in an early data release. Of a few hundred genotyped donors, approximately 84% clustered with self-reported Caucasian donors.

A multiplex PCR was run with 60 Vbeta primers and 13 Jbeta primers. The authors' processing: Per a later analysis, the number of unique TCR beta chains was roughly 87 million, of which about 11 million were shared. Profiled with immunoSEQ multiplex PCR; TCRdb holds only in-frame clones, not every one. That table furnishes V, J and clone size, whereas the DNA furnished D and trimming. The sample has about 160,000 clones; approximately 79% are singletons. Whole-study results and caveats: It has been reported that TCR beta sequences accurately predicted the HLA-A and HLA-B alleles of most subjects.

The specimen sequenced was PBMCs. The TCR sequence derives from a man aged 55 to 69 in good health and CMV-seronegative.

Written as DNA, the CDR3 is TGTGCCTGGAGTACAGCAGCCTATGGCTACACCTTC. It yields the protein CAWSTAAYGYTF. J is TRBJ1-2 and V is TRBV30; D gene uncertain. The V gene lost 2 bases and the J gene lost 4 bases, with 8 bases spanning the gap. Per the germline V gene, CDR1 is GTSNPN and CDR2 is SVGIG (reference sequence). The CDR3 is 12 residues long.